Each of the 32 T cell receptor beta chains below was sequenced from the same sample in a study of blood T cell repertoires in COVID-19. Profiled with immunoSEQ multiplex PCR; TCRdb holds only in-frame clones, not every one. The table lists more than 45,000 clones, 80% to 90% of them singletons. Sequenced sample: peripheral blood. These receptors came from a woman aged 55-75 years with COVID-19, enrolled during active disease.

The chain uses TRBV5-1 and TRBJ1-6; no definite D call. The CDR3 totals 14 residues. Germline V lookup: CDR1 SGHRS, CDR2 YFSETQ. V was pared by 4 bases and J by 3 bases, with 8 bases between. The CDR3 nucleotides read TGCGCCAGCAGCCCCGTCAGCTATAATTCACCCCTCCACTTT. Residues: CASSPVSYNSPLHF.

V is TRBV11-2 and J is TRBJ1-5; 9 bases match TRBD1. The CDR3 has 14 amino acids. Unmatched junction bases numbered 4, after V lost 6 bases and J lost 4 bases. Germline V gene data show CDR1 as SGHAT and CDR2 as FQNNGV. CDR3 in amino acids: CASRPGTGNQPQHF. CDR3 DNA sequence: TGTGCCAGCAGGCCAGGGACAGGGAATCAGCCCCAGCATTTT.

Here the CDR3 reads CATRSWGGSYNEQFF. Here the CDR3 DNA reads TGTGCCACCCGTAGTTGGGGGGGATCCTACAATGAGCAGTTCTTC. V gene TRBV15 combines with J gene TRBJ2-1; 7 bases match TRBD2. CDR3 length: 15 amino acids. Germline V CDR1 and CDR2: LNHNV, YYDKDF (reference sequence). With V trimmed by 8 bases and J by 1 base, 8 bases remained unmatched.

The CDR3 sequence is CASSLLSVNLPFF. The CDR3 DNA follows: TGTGCCAGCAGTTTATTAAGCGTAAACCTCCCGTTCTTC. The chain combines TRBV28 with TRBJ2-1; D is uncertain. With 1 base removed from V and 15 bases from J, the gap between germline ends came to 16 bases. In germline, CDR1 is MDHEN, CDR2 SYDVKM. CDR3 length: 13 amino acids.

The V and J genes are TRBV28 and TRBJ2-6, with 11 bases matching TRBD2. Germline V gene lookup returns CDR1 MDHEN and CDR2 SYDVKM. V lost 5 bases and J lost 0; bases outside the gene matches: 9. The CDR3 is 19 residues long. CDR3 in amino acids: CASSGAGLAESSGANVLTF. The CDR3 DNA is TGTGCCAGCAGTGGGGCGGGACTAGCGGAGTCCTCTGGGGCCAACGTCCTGACTTTC.

CDR3 nucleotide sequence: TGTGCCAGCTCTCCGGACAGGACCACCTACGAGCAGTACTTC. The encoded protein is CASSPDRTTYEQYF. This chain links TRBV18 with TRBJ2-7; 7 nucleotides agree with TRBD1. V dropped 6 bases and J dropped 2; count of bases not matched to a gene: 7. This CDR3 spans 14 amino acids. CDR1 is KGHSH and CDR2 is LQKENI in the germline V gene.

The V gene is TRBV3-1 (or the pseudogene TRBV3-2), the J gene TRBJ2-2; D gene uncertain. The CDR3 covers 13 residues. Deletions cut 0 bases from V and 7 bases from J, with 6 bases between. Germline CDR1 is LGHDT and CDR2 is YNNKEL (reference sequence). The CDR3 DNA sequence: TGTGCCAGCAGCCAAGATGGCATCGGGGAGCTGTTTTTT. Its protein product is CASSQDGIGELFF.

V gene TRBV28 combines with J gene TRBJ2-3, with a possible D match to TRBD2 (6 bases). Germline CDR1 reads MDHEN; CDR2 reads SYDVKM. The germline V and J ends were trimmed by 7 bases and 4 bases, with 15 bases remaining between them. This CDR3 has 14 amino acids. CDR3 coding DNA: TGTGCCAGCAACACTCGACGCGGGGCAGATACGCAGTATTTT. Its protein product is CASNTRRGADTQYF.

This chain joins TRBV19 and TRBJ2-3; D possibly corresponds to TRBD2 (6 bases). This CDR3 region has 14 residues. Germline V lookup: CDR1 LNHDA, CDR2 SQIVND (reference sequence). V was clipped by 8 bases and J by 0 bases, with 12 bases between them. In DNA form, the CDR3 reads TGTGCCAGTGTAGCGGAGACTAGCACAGATACGCAGTATTTT. Amino acids: CASVAETSTDTQYF.

This chain connects TRBV6-5 to TRBJ1-5; 7 nucleotides match TRBD1. Unmatched junction bases numbered 6, after V lost 6 bases and J lost 1 base. Germline V gene lookup returns CDR1 MNHEY and CDR2 SVGAGI. The CDR3 length is 15 residues. CDR3 region: CASSYGTESNQPQHF. CDR3 bases: TGTGCCAGCAGCTACGGGACAGAGAGCAATCAGCCCCAGCATTTT.

The V and J genes are TRBV7-8 and TRBJ1-5, with 8 bases fitting TRBD1. This CDR3 has 17 amino acids. Germline V gives CDR1 SGHVS, CDR2 FQNEAQ. Trimming at V came to 5 bases and at J to 0 bases, leaving 9 bases not matched to a gene. The CDR3 is CASSPGQALLSNQPQHF. The CDR3, as DNA: TGTGCCAGCAGCCCGGGACAGGCCTTGCTTAGCAATCAGCCCCAGCATTTT.

This chain connects TRBV25-1 to TRBJ2-5, with D possibly TRBD2 on 6 matching bases. Trimming took off 6 bases at V and 3 bases at J, with 11 bases between the two ends. CDR3 size: 13 residues. Germline lookup yields CDR1 MGHDK and CDR2 SYGVNS. CDR3 in amino acids: CASSDGGEETQYF. The CDR3 DNA reads TGTGCCAGCAGCGACGGGGGAGAAGAGACCCAGTACTTC. Complete variable domain (other parts from reference TRBV25-1 and TRBJ2-5): EADIYQTPRYLVIGTGKKITLECSQTMGHDKMYWYQQDPGMELHLIHYSYGVNSTEKGDLSSESTVSRIRTEHFPLTLESARPSHTSQYLCASSDGGEETQYFGPGTRLLVL.

V usage is TRBV13 and J usage is TRBJ2-1, with 13 positions matching TRBD2. The V gene end was trimmed by 5 bases and the J gene end by 4 bases; junction bases not matched to a gene: 20. Germline CDR1 is PRHDT and CDR2 is FYEKMQ (reference sequence). The CDR3 extends over 21 amino acids. The CDR3 DNA is TGTGCCAGCAGCGAAAGATTTGGGACACTAGCGGGAGGGTCAAAATACAATGAGCAGTTCTTC. The encoded protein is CASSERFGTLAGGSKYNEQFF.

V and J are TRBV19 and TRBJ1-5; the D is unclear. Germline CDR1 and CDR2: LNHDA and SQIVND (reference sequence). This CDR3 has 16 residues. V was trimmed by 5 bases and J by 0 bases, leaving 14 bases between them. The CDR3, as DNA: TGTGCCAGTAGTGGTCAGAAACCACCTAGCAATCAGCCCCAGCATTTT. This codes for CASSGQKPPSNQPQHF.

The chain joins TRBV11-2 to TRBJ2-1; D uncertain. From germline, CDR1 is SGHAT and CDR2 FQNNGV. This CDR3 contains 16 residues. The ends were cut back, 5 bases at V and 1 base at J, with 15 bases in the middle. For the CDR3, the DNA is TGTGCCAGCAGCCGAATCGACAAACCATCCTACAATGAGCAGTTCTTC. Its translation is CASSRIDKPSYNEQFF.

The rearrangement links TRBV28 to TRBJ2-7; the match to TRBD2 covers 14 bases. With V trimmed by 4 bases and J by 7 bases, 6 bases remained unmatched. CDR1 and CDR2 from the germline V gene are MDHEN and SYDVKM. CDR3 length: 15 amino acids. The CDR3 region has the DNA TGTGCCAGCAGTTGGGGGACTAGCGGGAGTAGGGAGCAGTACTTC. Translating gives CASSWGTSGSREQYF.

This sequence joins TRBV6-5 and TRBJ1-4; a weak D match, TRBD1 (6 bases). CDR1 and CDR2 (germline): MNHEY, SVGAGI. The CDR3 spans 16 residues. Trimming took off 2 bases at V and 7 bases at J, with 17 bases between the two ends. CDR3 region: CASSYGRGGRGEKLFF. The CDR3 DNA reads TGTGCCAGCAGTTACGGTCGCGGGGGCAGAGGTGAAAAACTGTTTTTT.

The chain joins TRBV6-5 to TRBJ1-4, with D hard to call. The CDR3 contains 13 residues. V was pared by 7 bases and J by 5 bases, with 11 bases between. Germline V CDR1 and CDR2: MNHEY, SVGAGI. The CDR3: CASKGEANEKLFF. In DNA form, the CDR3 reads TGTGCCAGCAAAGGCGAGGCGAATGAAAAACTGTTTTTT.

The chain carries TRBV5-4 and TRBJ1-6; 7 bases line up with TRBD1. The CDR3 covers 15 residues. Trimming at V came to 4 bases and at J to 8 bases, leaving 9 bases not matched to a gene. The germline CDR1 and CDR2 sequences are SGHNT and YYREEE (reference sequence). The CDR3 is CASSLPQGSHSPLHF. The CDR3 region has the DNA TGTGCCAGCAGCCTGCCACAGGGGAGTCATTCACCCCTCCACTTT.

In DNA, the CDR3 is TGTGCCAGCAGTTACTCGGCCCAGGGAGGGAACTATGGCTACACCTTC. Translation: CASSYSAQGGNYGYTF. The chain couples TRBV6-5 to TRBJ1-2; a possible D gene is TRBD1 (5 bases). This CDR3 spans 16 amino acids. Trimming shortened V by 0 bases and J by 2 bases, and 13 bases separated the two germline ends. In germline, CDR1 is MNHEY, CDR2 SVGAGI.

The V and J genes are TRBV28 and TRBJ1-1; 7 bases align to TRBD1. The CDR3 spans 17 residues. In germline, CDR1 is MDHEN, CDR2 SYDVKM. V lost 6 bases to trimming and J lost 2 bases; unmatched junction nucleotides: 15. The CDR3 loop reads CASRRPGQLIQNTEAFF. CDR3 sequence (DNA): TGTGCCAGCAGGCGACCGGGACAGTTAATACAAAACACTGAAGCTTTCTTT.

The chain employs TRBV2 and TRBJ1-1; D is unclear. This CDR3 is 15 amino acids long. The germline CDR1 and CDR2 sequences are SNHLY and FYNNEI. V dropped 1 base and J dropped 1 base, with 10 bases sitting between them. The CDR3 spells CASSEELGGNTEAFF. For the CDR3, the DNA is TGTGCCAGCAGTGAAGAGCTCGGCGGGAACACTGAAGCTTTCTTT.

The count of this clone is one. The chain recombines TRBV10-3 with TRBJ1-4; no firm D call. Per the germline V gene, CDR1 is ENHRY and CDR2 is SYGVKD. The CDR3 is made up of 14 amino acids. V dropped 5 bases and J dropped 4 bases, with 11 bases sitting between them. The CDR3 protein is CAISPRGINEKLFF. Written as DNA, the CDR3 is TGTGCCATCAGTCCGAGAGGGATTAATGAAAAACTGTTTTTT.

V gene TRBV2 combines with J gene TRBJ2-3, with TRBD2 as a possible D gene (5 bases). Trimming cost V 4 bases and J 4 bases, with 24 bases left between them. Germline-derived CDR1 and CDR2 are SNHLY and FYNNEI. The length of the CDR3 is 18 residues. The CDR3 nucleotides are TGTGCCAGCAGTGTCAGGTTTTCGGGGATTAGCTCCCCAGATACGCAGTATTTT. It specifies CASSVRFSGISSPDTQYF.

The V gene is TRBV5-1, the J gene TRBJ1-6, with 9 bases aligning to TRBD1. With V trimmed by 3 bases and J by 10 bases, 5 bases remained unmatched. CDR3 size: 14 residues. Germline lookup yields CDR1 SGHRS and CDR2 YFSETQ. The CDR3 loop reads CASSSGQGWSPLHF. The CDR3 DNA reads TGCGCCAGCAGCTCTGGACAGGGGTGGTCACCCCTCCACTTT. The full variable domain, rest sourced from reference TRBV5-1 and TRBJ1-6, is KAGVTQTPRYLIKTRGQQVTLSCSPISGHRSVSWYQQTPGQGLQFLFEYFSETQRNKGNFPGRFSGRQFSNSRSEMNVSTLELGDSALYLCASSSGQGWSPLHFGNGTRLTVT.

This clone was counted once. J is TRBJ1-2 and V is TRBV5-5; 8 bases fit TRBD1. This CDR3 contains 15 residues. Germline CDR1 reads SGHKS; CDR2 reads YYEKEE (reference sequence). V trimming: 2 bases; J trimming: 9 bases; junction bases outside the gene matches: 12. Here the CDR3 reads CASSFHRERDRSYTF. The CDR3 DNA reads as TGTGCCAGCAGCTTCCACCGCGAGAGGGACAGGAGCTACACCTTC.

The rearrangement joins TRBV19 to TRBJ2-2, with D uncertain. Germline V gene sequence: CDR1 LNHDA, CDR2 SQIVND (reference sequence). Trimming took off 4 bases at V and 5 bases at J, with 11 bases between the two ends. The CDR3 contains 14 residues. The CDR3 spells CASSTLLETGELFF. As DNA, the CDR3 is TGTGCCAGTAGTACCCTGCTAGAGACCGGGGAGCTGTTTTTT.

This clone was picked up a small number of times. The chain joins TRBV14 to TRBJ1-6; 7 bases match TRBD1. There are 13 residues in the CDR3. The junction had 0 bases not matched to a gene; V was cut back by 3 bases and J by 7 bases. Germline CDR1 is SGHDN and CDR2 is FVKESK. The CDR3 loop is CASSQTGNSPLHF. CDR3 nucleotides: TGTGCCAGCAGCCAGACAGGGAATTCACCCCTCCACTTT.

This sequence joins TRBV28 and TRBJ1-5; the match to TRBD1 covers 9 bases. CDR3 size: 14 residues. Looked up from germline, CDR1 is MDHEN and CDR2 is SYDVKM. V was pared by 7 bases and J by 6 bases, with 7 bases of the junction left unmatched. The CDR3 region is CASKRTGVSQPQHF. CDR3 DNA sequence: TGTGCCAGCAAACGGACAGGGGTTTCTCAGCCCCAGCATTTT.

The V call is TRBV5-4, the J call TRBJ2-2, with D possibly matching TRBD2 (5 bases). V dropped 2 bases and J dropped 1 base, with 12 bases sitting between them. This CDR3 has 16 residues. Germline CDR1 reads SGHNT; CDR2 reads YYREEE (reference sequence). The CDR3: CASSFGGTVNTGELFF. The CDR3 DNA follows: TGTGCCAGCAGCTTCGGAGGCACCGTGAACACCGGGGAGCTGTTTTTT.

This chain connects TRBV11-2 to TRBJ2-3; 7 bases fit TRBD1. The CDR3 consists of 17 residues. Trimming cost V 4 bases and J 4 bases; bases outside gene matches: 14. Germline lookup yields CDR1 SGHAT and CDR2 FQNNGV. The CDR3 nucleotides are TGTGCCAGCAGCTCGAGACCGGGACAGCTTTACGCAGATACGCAGTATTTT. It translates to CASSSRPGQLYADTQYF.

V usage is TRBV3-1 (or the pseudogene TRBV3-2) and J usage is TRBJ2-6; D gene ambiguous. This CDR3 spans 14 amino acids. The V gene's germline CDR1 is LGHDT and CDR2 YNNKEL (reference sequence). Trimming took off 5 bases at V and 0 bases at J, with 5 bases between the two ends. The CDR3 loop reads CASSVRSGANVLTF. The CDR3 DNA sequence: TGTGCCAGCAGCGTGCGCTCTGGGGCCAACGTCCTGACTTTC.